The source of this TCR beta chain is a study of blood T cell repertoires in COVID-19 (dated by TCRdb to 2020 to 2022). Regarding the research as a whole: The collaborator samples originated in the United States, Italy and Spain and spanned the acute and convalescent phases of COVID-19. The samples were drawn from two sources: the first 160 participants of the ongoing ImmuneRACE study, and 1,200 or so subjects contributed by 6 global collaborators. Sample metadata almost always included a de-identified subject ID, COVID-19 status, age in years and sex. Deeply sampled blood TCRbeta repertoires from subjects exposed to, actively infected with, or recovered from COVID-19 were included in the dataset. Where available, HLA class I and class II types were obtained from metadata supplied by the sample provider rather than from assay-based typing. A freely available public database, intended as a resource for researchers studying the immune response to SARS-CoV-2, is where the repertoires were released. The prospective study material was composed of cDNA or gDNA derived from T cells, B-cell-depleted T cells, or PBMCs. On the study overall, not on this receptor specifically: The quantity of clinical and demographic metadata differed by source and by participant and was supplied without curation.

The immunoSEQ Assay, a bias-controlled multiplex PCR, was used to amplify TCRbeta CDR3 regions from genomic DNA. In the paper's pipeline: The number of nucleated cells in each sample was estimated by amplification of reference gene primers within the assay. To quantify the absolute abundance of each unique TCRbeta CDR3 rearrangement, sequence reads were collapsed and filtered. For each sample, productive Simpson clonality was calculated as the square root of Simpson's diversity index over productive rearrangements. Here the immuneACCESS table is served through TCRdb, limited to in-frame sequences with V and J called. Missing clones are a known gap in these copies; in checked studies unresolved V genes cover under half, and the rest lacks a known reason. V and J calls and clone size are those listed in that table; D and trimming were worked out from the DNA. Recorded for this sample are some 450,000 clones; about 87% of them occurred a single time. The ten most abundant clones make up about 12% of the sample.

One collaborating source in Seattle enrolled patients during active infection and followed them longitudinally through the course of disease. Whole blood was collected in K2EDTA tubes by collaborating institutions according to the institutions' own protocols. For TCRbeta analysis, collaborators shipped samples in one of three forms: frozen whole blood, isolated PBMCs, or DNA extracted from either of those sample types. As for this clone: What antigen it recognizes has not been identified. No base quality values were provided; no much bigger clone lies one nucleotide off.

The TCR comes from a woman in her forties or fifties with COVID-19, enrolled during active disease. Sequencing was performed on peripheral blood.

CDR3 protein: CASTDRGDTIYF. The sequenced DNA is TGTGCCAGCACCGACAGGGGGGACACCATATATTTT. The receptor chain draws on TRBV28 and TRBJ1-3, and TRBD1 matches 9 of the central bases. CDR1 MDHEN and CDR2 SYDVKM were looked up in the germline V gene. V loses 7 bases at its end and J loses 8 bases; junction bases beyond the gene matches: 3. The CDR3 has 12 amino acids, counting the end cysteine and phenylalanine. Only the CDR3 portion is preserved as DNA: 36 bases, with reading frame beginning at the first base.